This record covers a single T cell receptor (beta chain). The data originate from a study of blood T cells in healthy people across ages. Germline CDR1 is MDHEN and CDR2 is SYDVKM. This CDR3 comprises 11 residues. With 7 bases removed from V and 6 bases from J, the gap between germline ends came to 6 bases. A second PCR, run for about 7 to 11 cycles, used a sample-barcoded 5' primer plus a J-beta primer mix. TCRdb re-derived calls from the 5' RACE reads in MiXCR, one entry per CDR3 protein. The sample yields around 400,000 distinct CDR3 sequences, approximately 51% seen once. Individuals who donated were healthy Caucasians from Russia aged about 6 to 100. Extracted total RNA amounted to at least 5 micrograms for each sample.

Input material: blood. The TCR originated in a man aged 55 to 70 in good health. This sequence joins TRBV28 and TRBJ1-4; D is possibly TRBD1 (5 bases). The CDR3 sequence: CASKGDEKLFF. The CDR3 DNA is TGTGCCAGCAAAGGGGATGAAAAACTGTTTTTT. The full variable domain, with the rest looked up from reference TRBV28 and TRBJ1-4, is DVKVTQSSRYLVKRTGEKVFLECVQDMDHENMFWYRQDPGLGLRLIYFSYDVKMKEKGDIPEGYSVSREKKERFSLILESASTNQTSMYLCASKGDEKLFFGSGTQLSVL.